The 7 T cell receptor beta chains given below trace back to one sample, sequenced in a study of blood T cell repertoires in COVID-19 (dated by TCRdb to the early 2020s). Receptors were amplified or captured by the immunoSEQ multiplex PCR assay. TCRdb holds this immuneACCESS table with in-frame rearrangements only. Some clones are missing; in checked studies, unresolved V genes explain under half, and the rest has no known cause. In this sample the table shows about 210,000 clones, approximately 80% of which occur a single time. About 7.8% of the sample goes to the ten largest clones. Sequencing input: peripheral blood. These receptors originate from a woman of 80 years or more with COVID-19, enrolled during active disease.

The chain has TRBV5-1 and TRBJ2-1, with a tentative D call TRBD1 (6 bases). The CDR3 has 16 amino acids. The ends were cut back, 0 bases at V and 2 bases at J, with 12 bases in the middle. The germline gives CDR1 SGHRS, CDR2 YFSETQ. The CDR3 is CASSLGVDSTYNEQFF. The CDR3 region has the DNA TGCGCCAGCAGCTTGGGAGTGGACAGCACCTACAATGAGCAGTTCTTC.

This clone came up a few times. The chain uses TRBV5-1 and TRBJ1-1; weak D call: TRBD1 (6 bases). The V gene's germline CDR1 is SGHRS and CDR2 YFSETQ. There are 14 residues in the CDR3. The V gene lost 5 bases and the J gene lost 4 bases, with 15 bases spanning the gap. CDR3 region: CASSSQGQGTEAFF. The CDR3 region has the DNA TGCGCCAGCAGTTCTCAGGGGCAAGGCACTGAAGCTTTCTTT.

This rearrangement joins TRBV6-2 or TRBV6-3 to TRBJ2-3; TRBD2 matches at 7 bases. With V trimmed by 3 bases and J by 4 bases, 4 bases remained unmatched. CDR1 and CDR2 from the germline V gene are MNHEY and SVGEGT. This CDR3 contains 14 residues. CDR3 sequence (DNA): TGTGCCAGCAGTTATGGGCTAGCGGCAGATACGCAGTATTTT. As protein: CASSYGLAADTQYF.

This chain links TRBV6-5 with TRBJ2-7, with 7 bases that match TRBD1. This CDR3 region has 12 residues. Germline V gene lookup returns CDR1 MNHEY and CDR2 SVGAGI. Losses at the gene ends were 6 bases for V and 7 bases for J; bases not matched to a gene: 6. CDR3 residues: CASSTTGKEQYF. The CDR3 nucleotides are TGTGCCAGCAGCACGACAGGGAAAGAGCAGTACTTC.

This sequence joins TRBV5-5 and TRBJ2-7; TRBD2 agrees at 9 bases. The CDR3 covers 16 residues. V dropped 0 bases and J dropped 2; count of bases not matched to a gene: 6. Germline V gene lookup returns CDR1 SGHKS and CDR2 YYEKEE (reference sequence). CDR3 residues: CASSLGTSVITYEQYF. The CDR3 DNA follows: TGTGCCAGCAGCTTGGGGACTAGCGTTATCACCTACGAGCAGTACTTC.

The chain carries TRBV2 and TRBJ2-1; D is perhaps TRBD2 (5 bases). The CDR3 contains 14 residues. Between the trimmed V and J ends, which lost 5 bases and 7 bases, there was a span of 15 bases. Per germline, CDR1 SNHLY and CDR2 FYNNEI. The CDR3 loop reads CASSPGRGKNEQFF. The CDR3 coding sequence is TGTGCCAGCAGTCCCGGCCGGGGTAAGAATGAGCAGTTCTTC.

This clone was counted between two and nine times. The rearrangement uses TRBV5-4 and TRBJ1-3; the D is unclear. Trimming took 3 bases from V and 3 from J, leaving 19 bases between them. Germline V gives CDR1 SGHNT, CDR2 YYREEE (reference sequence). The CDR3 totals 17 residues. CDR3 sequence reads: CASSSSAFWESGNTIYF. In DNA form, the CDR3 reads TGTGCCAGCAGCTCGTCGGCCTTCTGGGAGAGTGGAAACACCATATATTTT.